This is a list of T cell receptor beta chains from one sample in a study of OX40 agonist ivuxolimab in advanced cancers. The method was immunoSEQ multiplex PCR; TCRdb's version includes in-frame clones alone and lacks a portion of them. The sample holds 35,000 to 45,000 clones, approximately 80% seen once. The sample here was CD4+ or CD8+ T cells sorted from blood, taken in a trial of the OX40 agonist ivuxolimab. The receptors stem from an adult with an advanced solid tumor such as melanoma, head and neck, liver or kidney cancer. Each CDR3 is given without its conserved first and last residue. A D gene is named only where the DNA matches it firmly.

TRBJ2-3 | TRBD2 | TRBV7-6 | ASSSGLAGGEAPDTQY
TRBJ1-5 | . | TRBV29-1 | SVEPPQGTPNQPQH
TRBJ2-5 | TRBD2 | TRBV18 | ASSPLSGLAKETQY
TRBJ1-2 | . | TRBV4-1 | ASSQTGAGDGYT
TRBJ2-5 | . | TRBV9 | ASSVGLVQETQY
TRBJ1-5 | TRBD1 | TRBV7-8 | ASSSNRGYQPQH
TRBJ2-1 | TRBD2 | TRBV19 | AQIGGLADYSYNEQF
TRBJ1-3 | . | TRBV19 | ASSIDGSSGNTIY
TRBJ1-5 | . | TRBV19 | ASRWGTNNQPQH
TRBJ2-5 | . | TRBV7-6 | ASSLFPGETQY
TRBJ2-6 | . | TRBV28 | ASSWAPSGANVLT
TRBJ2-7 | . | TRBV4-1 | ASSQRWGDYEQY
TRBJ2-7 | . | TRBV18 | ASSAPYEQY
TRBJ1-1 | . | TRBV7-9 | ASSLGLSFVGTEAF
TRBJ1-2 | . | TRBV5-6 | ASSGTQELYGYT
TRBJ1-1 | TRBD1 | TRBV7-6 | ASSLALAGGTEAF
TRBJ2-6 | . | TRBV6-7 | ASSYLQSRANVLT
TRBJ2-7 | . | TRBV28 | ATAESYEQY
TRBJ2-5 | . | TRBV5-1 | ASKPFPGEYQETQY
TRBJ1-2 | . | TRBV2 | ASSEVDSPFYGYT
TRBJ2-7 | . | TRBV2 | ASSEAPVYEQY
TRBJ1-1 | . | TRBV7-6 | ASSFTEMNTEAF
TRBJ1-1 | . | TRBV27 | ASRFGTQHTEAF
TRBJ1-2 | . | TRBV2 | ASSEEDSPYGYT
TRBJ2-7 | . | TRBV20-1 | SASRTEQY
TRBJ1-5 | . | TRBV5-6 | ASSLGPNSYQPQH
TRBJ1-1 | TRBD1 | TRBV6-1 | ASLPRGQGGTEAF
TRBJ2-1 | TRBD2 | TRBV11-2 | ASSLFAGGQGEQF
TRBJ2-2 | . | TRBV10-3 | AISAPPPPDGRELF
TRBJ2-3 | . | TRBV5-3 | ARRHGTHIPQDTQY
TRBJ1-2 | . | TRBV27 | ASSLRGNYGYT
TRBJ2-7 | . | TRBV4-1 | ASSPQGTKLYEQY
TRBJ1-2 | TRBD1 | TRBV6-5 | ASRRQGHGYT
TRBJ2-1 | TRBD1 | TRBV6-5 | ASRGQGANEQF
TRBJ2-2 | . | TRBV28 | ASSLYSNTGELF
TRBJ2-1 | . | TRBV9 | ASSGGENEQF
TRBJ1-2 | . | TRBV2 | ASSGRETAYGYT
TRBJ1-5 | . | TRBV28 | ASEGGLRQPQH
TRBJ1-5 | . | TRBV7-8 | ASSTSPNQPQH
TRBJ1-1 | . | TRBV9 | ASSVATGTEAF
TRBJ2-1 | . | TRBV5-1 | ASSLRLEGGNEQF
. | . | TRBV27 | ASSSGRGYEQY
TRBJ2-1 | . | TRBV19 | ASSTTGSWGNEQF
TRBJ1-1 | . | TRBV12-5 | ASGPYTEAF